The 14 T cell receptor beta chains in this list originate from one sample, sequenced in a study of control samples from healthy donors and cancer patients (TCRdb year 2020). The library came from the immunoSEQ multiplex PCR assay. The table comes from immuneACCESS by way of TCRdb, which keeps in-frame sequences with V and J called. Part of the clones is missing from these tables; in studies checked, under half for an unresolved V gene and the rest for unknown reasons. A total of about 65,000 clones appear in this sample, 75% to 95% of them only once. The ten largest make up approximately 1.2% of the sample. The sample taken for sequencing was PBMCs. The receptor source for this set is a woman between 45 and 60 years old with colorectal cancer.

This chain connects TRBV5-1 to TRBJ1-1, with 7 bases lining up with TRBD1. V trimming: 0 bases; J trimming: 4 bases; junction bases outside the gene matches: 6. The CDR3 has 15 amino acids. CDR1 is SGHRS, CDR2 YFSETQ, per germline. The CDR3 region is CASSLGRAGGTEAFF. CDR3 sequence (DNA): TGCGCCAGCAGCTTGGGACGGGCAGGGGGCACTGAAGCTTTCTTT.

J is TRBJ2-7 and V is TRBV27; 8 nucleotides align to TRBD2. The length of the CDR3 is 15 residues. J was trimmed by 7 bases and V by 2 bases; bases with no gene match: 10. The V gene's germline CDR1 is MNHEY and CDR2 SMNVEV (reference sequence). CDR3 nucleotides: TGTGCCAGCAGTTTAGACTTAGCGGGACTGGGGGAGCAGTACTTC. This sequence encodes CASSLDLAGLGEQYF.

This chain links TRBV10-3 with TRBJ2-7, with D possibly being TRBD1 (5 bases). The CDR3 length is 14 residues. The V end was cut by 3 bases, the J end by 2 bases, with 11 bases between. From germline, CDR1 is ENHRY and CDR2 SYGVKD. The CDR3 DNA follows: TGTGCCATCAGTGACAGGGCGGCAACCTACGAGCAGTACTTC. Translated, it gives CAISDRAATYEQYF.

The chain has TRBV6-5 and TRBJ2-7; D may match TRBD1 or TRBD2 (5 bases each). The CDR3 has 14 residues. In germline, CDR1 is MNHEY, CDR2 SVGAGI. The germline V and J ends were trimmed by 6 bases and 4 bases, with 16 bases remaining between them. The CDR3 DNA reads TGTGCCAGCAGAACCGGGACCAGCCAATACGAGCAGTACTTC. Amino acids: CASRTGTSQYEQYF.

This chain connects TRBV2 to TRBJ2-7; TRBD2 agrees at 12 bases. The V gene end was trimmed by 5 bases and the J gene end by 4 bases; junction bases not matched to a gene: 3. Germline V CDR1 and CDR2: SNHLY, FYNNEI. This CDR3 is built from 14 residues. CDR3 nucleotides: TGTGCCAGCAGTCCGACTAGCGGGAGTTACGAGCAGTACTTC. It yields the protein CASSPTSGSYEQYF.

This chain joins TRBV6-5 and TRBJ2-4; 8 nucleotides match TRBD1. The germline CDR1 and CDR2 sequences are MNHEY and SVGAGI. J lost 8 bases, V lost 2 bases, and 5 bases had no gene match. The CDR3 is 14 residues long. In nucleotides, the CDR3 is TGTGCCAGCAGTTACAGGACAGGGTGGGACATTCAGTACTTC. It specifies CASSYRTGWDIQYF.

This clone came up a few times. V usage is TRBV6-5 and J usage is TRBJ1-4; no reliable D call. V lost 8 bases to trimming and J lost 10 bases, with 8 bases between them. The germline V gene has CDR1 MNHEY and CDR2 SVGAGI. The CDR3 has 10 amino acids. The CDR3 nucleotides read TGTGCCAGCCACAGTGGAAAACTGTTTTTT. Residues: CASHSGKLFF.

This chain connects TRBV9 to TRBJ2-6, with a weak D call TRBD2 (5 bases). The V gene lost 2 bases and the J gene lost 0 bases, with 9 bases spanning the gap. The CDR3 spans 16 residues. The germline V gene has CDR1 SGDLS and CDR2 YYNGEE. The CDR3 spells CASSVSGFSGANVLTF. The DNA of the CDR3 is TGTGCCAGCAGCGTGTCGGGGTTCTCTGGGGCCAACGTCCTGACTTTC.

This clone was seen once. The CDR3 loop is CATSRGAGGFDEQFF. For the CDR3, the DNA is TGTGCCACCAGCAGAGGAGCGGGGGGTTTTGATGAGCAGTTCTTC. The chain is built from TRBV15 and TRBJ2-1, with 9 bases that match TRBD2. This CDR3 is built from 15 residues. V was clipped by 1 base and J by 8 bases; unmatched bases: 6. The germline CDR1 and CDR2 sequences are LNHNV and YYDKDF (reference sequence).

V and J are TRBV28 and TRBJ1-1, with D hard to call. Germline values: CDR1 MDHEN, CDR2 SYDVKM. This CDR3 comprises 12 residues. Trimming pared 2 bases from V and 1 base from J, leaving 2 bases between. CDR3 sequence: CASSLRNTEAFF. The CDR3 DNA reads TGTGCCAGCAGTTTAAGGAACACTGAAGCTTTCTTT.

Only a few counts were recorded for this clone. The gene calls are TRBV7-2 and TRBJ1-3; D is unclear. This CDR3 has 16 residues. Germline CDR1 and CDR2: SGHTA and FQGNSA. V lost 2 bases to trimming and J lost 0 bases, with 11 bases between them. CDR3 sequence (DNA): TGTGCCAGCAGCTTATCATCAGCTTCCTCTGGAAACACCATATATTTT. Protein: CASSLSSASSGNTIYF.

Remarks on this clone: This CDR3 fails to terminate in the conserved phenylalanine or tryptophan, so it likely reflects a read error. This chain joins TRBV27 and TRBJ1-2, with D hard to call. The CDR3 is 13 amino acids. The ends were cut back, 4 bases at V and 4 bases at J, with 10 bases in the middle. Per germline, CDR1 MNHEY and CDR2 SMNVEV (reference sequence). The DNA for the CDR3 is TGTGCCAGCAGTTCTAGCGGAGTCTATGGCTACACCCTC. This encodes CASSSSGVYGYTL.

The genes are TRBV19 and TRBJ1-5; a weak D match, TRBD1 (5 bases). Germline V gene sequence: CDR1 LNHDA, CDR2 SQIVND (reference sequence). V lost 6 bases and J 3 bases, leaving 9 bases between the germline ends. The CDR3 has 13 residues. CDR3 DNA sequence: TGTGCCAGTAGGAGAGGGGTCAATCAGCCCCAGCATTTT. This encodes CASRRGVNQPQHF. Full variable domain (missing parts from reference TRBV19 and TRBJ1-5): DGGITQSPKYLFRKEGQNVTLSCEQNLNHDAMYWYRQDPGQGLRLIYYSQIVNDFQKGDIAEGYSVSREKKESFPLTVTSAQKNPTAFYLCASRRGVNQPQHFGDGTRLSIL.

This clone appeared a single time. The chain carries TRBV10-2 and TRBJ2-1; D possibly matches TRBD1 or TRBD2 (5 bases each). Germline V lookup: CDR1 WSHSY, CDR2 SAAADI. The CDR3 runs to 14 residues. The germline V and J ends were trimmed by 3 bases and 8 bases, with 14 bases remaining between them. CDR3 protein: CASSEMGPGDEQFF. CDR3 DNA sequence: TGCGCCAGCAGTGAAATGGGACCCGGGGATGAGCAGTTCTTC.